These 3 T cell receptor beta chains were sequenced from one sample in a study of T cells in Graves' hyperthyroidism and ophthalmopathy. It was RNA transcripts that yielded the amplified TCR beta CDR3 regions. TCR CDR3 regions were first amplified by RT-PCR with HTBI primers. In TCRdb, the multiplex PCR reads were re-called with MiXCR into one record per CDR3 protein. The profile covers about 49,000 distinct CDR3 sequences, with approximately 53% appearing a single time and approximately 30% taken by the ten largest. Sequencing was performed on peripheral blood or thyroid tissue (not recorded which). These receptor sequences come from a man between 18 and 35 years old with Graves' hyperthyroidism.

The chain joins TRBV19 to TRBJ2-7; the D gene is possibly TRBD2 (5 bases). The CDR3 loop spans 17 amino acids. Trimming cost V 6 bases and J 7 bases, with 28 bases left between them. Germline V gives CDR1 LNHDA, CDR2 SQIVND (reference sequence). The CDR3 DNA sequence: TGTGCCAGTAGCCCACTTTATGAGGCTAGCTTCCTCATTGAGCAGTACTTC. It encodes CASSPLYEASFLIEQYF.

The rearrangement joins TRBV10-3 to TRBJ2-7; tentative D call: TRBD2 (5 bases). The CDR3 loop spans 11 amino acids. Trimming removed 10 bases from V and 4 bases from J, with 11 bases in between. Germline V CDR1 and CDR2: ENHRY, SYGVKD. The CDR3 loop is CASAREYEQYF. The CDR3 DNA is TGTGCCAGCGCGAGGGAATACGAGCAGTACTTC.

The gene calls are TRBV24-1 and TRBJ2-7; 8 nucleotides match TRBD1. Unmatched junction bases numbered 8, after V lost 2 bases and J lost 3 bases. The CDR3 totals 16 residues. Germline CDR1 is KGHDR and CDR2 is SFDVKD. CDR3 in amino acids: CATSDSNRGKYYEQYF. CDR3 sequence (DNA): TGTGCCACCAGTGATTCTAACAGGGGGAAGTACTACGAGCAGTACTTC.